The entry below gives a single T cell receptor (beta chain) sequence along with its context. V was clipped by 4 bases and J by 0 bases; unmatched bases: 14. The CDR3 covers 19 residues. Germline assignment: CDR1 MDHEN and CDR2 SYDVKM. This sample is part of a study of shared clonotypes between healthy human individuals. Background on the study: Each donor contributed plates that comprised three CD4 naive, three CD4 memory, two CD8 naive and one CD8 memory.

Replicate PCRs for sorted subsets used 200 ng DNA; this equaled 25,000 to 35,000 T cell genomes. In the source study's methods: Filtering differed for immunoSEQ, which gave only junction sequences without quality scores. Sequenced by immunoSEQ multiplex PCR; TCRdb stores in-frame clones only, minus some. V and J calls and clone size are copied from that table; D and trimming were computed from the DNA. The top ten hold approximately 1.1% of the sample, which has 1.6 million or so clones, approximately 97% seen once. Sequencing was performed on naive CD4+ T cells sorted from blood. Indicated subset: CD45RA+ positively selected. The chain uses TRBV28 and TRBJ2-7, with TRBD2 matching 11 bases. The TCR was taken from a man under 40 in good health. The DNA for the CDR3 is TGTGCCAGCAGTTCCGTTCTTCAGACTAGCGGGACTTACTCCTACGAGCAGTACTTC. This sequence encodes CASSSVLQTSGTYSYEQYF.